This T cell receptor beta chain was documented in a study of blood T cells in healthy people across ages (dated by TCRdb to 2014 to 2015). Study-wide context: In model experiments, template switching captured roughly one uniquely barcoded TCR beta cDNA molecule for every two T cells. The study measured age-related changes in TCR beta repertoire diversity using deep sequencing normalized with unique cDNA molecular identifiers. The donors were divided into four age groups: young (average 16 years), middle-aged (about 40), aged (approximately 62) and long-lived (about 90). To avoid experimental bias, donors of different ages were distributed randomly across sequencing lanes. The study analyzed two additional independent replicas of 1 million unique cDNA reads from the same blood draw for two donors, one aged 18 to 29 and one aged 80 or older.

The CDR3 has 16 amino acids, counting the end cysteine and phenylalanine. CDR3 DNA is the only sequence kept; it has 48 bases, read in frame from the first base. Via the germline V gene, CDR1 is WSHSY and CDR2 SAAADI. Unmatched junction bases come to 1, with V trimmed by 0 bases and J by 3 bases. In the case of this clonotype: Its antigen remains unidentified. Per-base qualities were not stored, and no clone one base away is much larger.

Results the study describes overall, beyond this receptor: Because profiling used bulk unsorted PBMCs, naive and antigen-experienced compartments could not be compared conclusively. As age increased, observed TCR beta diversity per million T cells dropped in a roughly linear way, and a significant reduction was already evident by age around 41. Compared with the aged group, the long-lived group had more naive CD4+ T cells, fewer expanded clones and increased TCR diversity, a pattern suggesting age selection. Because donor CMV infection status was unknown, age-related changes in expanded clonotypes were potentially confounded. Estimates of total diversity based on one million sequenced T cells were considered lower bounds and underestimates. Observed TCR beta diversity correlated strongly with the percentage of naive T cells measured by flow cytometry.

Systemically healthy Caucasian individuals from Russia, 39 in total and aged roughly 6 to 95 years, were included as donors. About 10 milliliters of peripheral blood were collected from each donor into EDTA-treated Vacutainer tubes. Ficoll-Paque density-gradient centrifugation was used to isolate PBMCs, with at least 6 million obtained per sample. Trizol reagent was used to extract total RNA from PBMCs, with at least 5.5 micrograms per sample. The percentages of naive CD45RAhigh/CD27high T cells were determined by flow cytometry on a PBMC aliquot from every donor. Library preparation was by 5' RACE. Reads for this sample came from an Illumina HiSeq 2500. A second PCR of roughly 7 to 11 cycles was performed with a sample-barcoded 5' primer and a J-beta primer mix. Each TCR beta cDNA molecule received a unique molecular identifier from a template-switch 5' adaptor carrying 12 random nucleotides. Each sample yielded at least 3 million CDR3-containing paired-end reads. All of the RNA was converted into first-strand cDNA using the Mint cDNA synthesis kit, with a TRBC-specific oligonucleotide serving as the primer. All cDNA was treated with uracil-DNA glycosylase and then went through a first 18-cycle PCR with the universal primers M1SS and BC2_uni_R. On the authors' methods: For normalization, 1 million high-quality reads, each with a distinct molecular identifier, were randomly selected from each sample. Reads with shared molecular identifiers were discarded instead of being binned into consensus sequences. MiTCR, run with a Q25 quality threshold and the strictest error-elimination algorithm, handled CDR3 identification, clonotype clustering and error correction. A nonparametric unseen species model with Euler transformation was used to estimate lower-bound total TCR beta diversity. TCRdb reprocessing: public reads trimmed at Q25 with fastp, clones called with MiXCR, in-frame beta chains kept. Under each unique CDR3 protein, matching rows form one entry showing the most common genes and DNA. The V and J calls and clone size come from TCRdb's table, not from the authors' own analysis. Within this sample are 700,000 to 950,000 distinct CDR3 sequences, with roughly 60% of them counted one time only. The biggest ten clones account for approximately 20% of the sample.

The sequence derives from a man aged 25 to 45 in good health. The rearranged segments are TRBV10-2 and TRBJ2-1, with 11 bases aligning to TRBD1. Sample: blood. The CDR3 protein is CASSESGTGGYNEQFF. DNA sequence: TGCGCCAGCAGTGAGTCCGGGACAGGGGGCTACAATGAGCAGTTCTTC.